Each of the 23 T cell receptor beta chains below was sequenced from the same sample in a study of blood T cell repertoires in COVID-19. TCRdb's table, derived via immunoSEQ multiplex PCR, lists solely in-frame clones and lacks some. The profile shows roughly 300,000 clones, 86% of them singletons. Sequenced material: peripheral blood. These receptors were collected from a woman aged 50 to 60 with acute or convalescent COVID-19.

J is TRBJ2-3 and V is TRBV4-2; TRBD1 is a possible D gene (5 bases). CDR1 LGHNA and CDR2 YNFKEQ come from the germline V gene. The length of the CDR3 is 14 residues. Trimming left V 6 bases short and J 1 base short, with 11 bases between. The CDR3 DNA sequence: TGTGCCAGCAGTCAGGCACAGGGCACAGATACGCAGTATTTT. Amino acids: CASSQAQGTDTQYF.

This clone was picked up a small number of times. V usage is TRBV6-5 and J usage is TRBJ1-5; 7 bases line up with TRBD1. The V segment lost 2 bases and the J segment 7 bases; nucleotides outside the gene matches: 2. The CDR3 runs to 13 residues. Germline V lookup: CDR1 MNHEY, CDR2 SVGAGI. CDR3 DNA sequence: TGTGCCAGCAGTTACGCACAGGGGCAGCCCCAGCATTTT. It encodes CASSYAQGQPQHF.

This clone was seen only a few times. The rearrangement joins TRBV6-2 or TRBV6-3 to TRBJ2-7, with TRBD2 as a possible D gene (6 bases). The J call is doubtful: the DNA matches TRBJ2-1 better. CDR3 length: 17 amino acids. Germline V gene sequence: CDR1 MNHEY, CDR2 SVGEGT. CDR3 nucleotides: TGTGCCAGCAGTAAAGGTAGCTTGTGGGACGTGGACTACGAGCAGTTCTTC. As protein: CASSKGSLWDVDYEQFF.

The J gene is TRBJ1-6, the V gene TRBV9; tentative D call: TRBD1 (6 bases). Germline lookup yields CDR1 SGDLS and CDR2 YYNGEE. The CDR3 is made up of 14 amino acids. V lost 6 bases and J lost 8, with 15 bases in between. CDR3 coding DNA: TGTGCCAGCAAGACAGGTCTCGAGGATTCACCCCTCCACTTT. Its translation is CASKTGLEDSPLHF. Complete variable domain (other parts from reference TRBV9 and TRBJ1-6): DSGVTQTPKHLITATGQRVTLRCSPRSGDLSVYWYQQSLDQGLQFLIQYYNGEERAKGNILERFSAQQFPDLHSELNLSSLELGDSALYFCASKTGLEDSPLHFGNGTRLTVT.

The chain couples TRBV29-1 to TRBJ2-7; 8 positions match TRBD2. The CDR3 totals 13 residues. The junction had 0 bases not matched to a gene; V was cut back by 2 bases and J by 0 bases. CDR1 and CDR2 (germline): SQVTM, ANQGSEA. CDR3 bases: TGCAGCGTTGAACTAGCGGGCTCCTACGAGCAGTACTTC. Its translation is CSVELAGSYEQYF.

Written as DNA, the CDR3 is TGTGCCAGCAGTTCGGTACAGCCTAACTATGGCTACACCTTC. This encodes CASSSVQPNYGYTF. J is TRBJ1-2 and V is TRBV28; D is unclear. The V end was cut by 4 bases, the J end by 0 bases, with 9 bases between. The CDR3 is 14 amino acids. CDR1 and CDR2 (germline): MDHEN, SYDVKM.

The chain links TRBV29-1 to TRBJ2-1; unclear D gene. Trimming stripped 3 bases from V and 6 bases from J, with 12 bases between. CDR1 and CDR2 (germline): SQVTM, ANQGSEA. The CDR3 totals 13 residues. The CDR3 nucleotides are TGCAGCGTTGAGGCAGGTTACGGCAATGAGCAGTTCTTC. Protein: CSVEAGYGNEQFF.

The J gene is TRBJ1-1, the V gene TRBV6-1, with D uncertain. The germline V gene encodes CDR1 MNHNS and CDR2 SASEGT. Trimming removed 6 bases from V and 7 bases from J, with 12 bases in between. The length of the CDR3 is 12 residues. CDR3 sequence: CASRASGGEAFF. DNA of the CDR3: TGTGCCAGCAGGGCCTCGGGTGGTGAAGCTTTCTTT.

This chain links TRBV6-2 or TRBV6-3 with TRBJ2-7; no definite D call. V dropped 5 bases and J dropped 3 bases, with 5 bases sitting between them. The CDR3 totals 11 residues. The germline CDR1 and CDR2 sequences are MNHEY and SVGEGT. This chain's CDR3 is CASSLYYEQYF. The CDR3 nucleotides read TGTGCCAGCAGTCTTTACTACGAGCAGTACTTC.

This clone came up once. This chain uses TRBV25-1 with TRBJ2-1; D may be TRBD2 (6 bases). Trimming stripped 7 bases from V and 7 bases from J, with 14 bases between. Germline V CDR1 and CDR2: MGHDK, SYGVNS. The CDR3 is 13 residues long. The CDR3 region has the DNA TGTGCCAGCATAGGTCTAGCGAAAAATGAGCAGTTCTTC. It encodes CASIGLAKNEQFF.

V gene TRBV28 combines with J gene TRBJ1-2, with TRBD1 matching over 10 bases. J lost 6 bases, V lost 6 bases, and 10 bases had no gene match. This CDR3 has 15 residues. Per germline, CDR1 MDHEN and CDR2 SYDVKM. The CDR3 DNA sequence: TGTGCCAGCAGATACCGGGACAGGGGCCACGATGGCTACACCTTC. Protein product: CASRYRDRGHDGYTF.

V gene TRBV7-9 combines with J gene TRBJ1-5, with 7 bases fitting TRBD1. CDR1 is SEHNR and CDR2 is FQNEAQ in the germline V gene (reference sequence). Trimming cost V 5 bases and J 13 bases; bases outside gene matches: 11. The CDR3 extends over 13 amino acids. In DNA, the CDR3 is TGTGCCAGCAGCCTCCCAGGACAGGCCCTACAGCATTTT. It translates to CASSLPGQALQHF.

This chain links TRBV3-1 (or the pseudogene TRBV3-2) with TRBJ2-7; 10 bases fit TRBD2. Germline-derived CDR1 and CDR2 are LGHDT and YNNKEL (reference sequence). The CDR3 contains 13 residues. The V segment lost 8 bases and the J segment 2 bases; nucleotides outside the gene matches: 3. The CDR3 protein is CASQLAGAYEQYF. In DNA form, the CDR3 reads TGTGCCAGCCAGCTAGCGGGAGCCTACGAGCAGTACTTC.

V gene TRBV6-5 combines with J gene TRBJ1-5, with D possibly matching TRBD1 (6 bases). Germline V gene data show CDR1 as MNHEY and CDR2 as SVGAGI. V was trimmed by 6 bases and J by 1 base, leaving 13 bases between them. CDR3 length equals 15 residues. The CDR3, as DNA: TGTGCCAGCAGGCAAGTACAGGGAAGCAATCAGCCCCAGCATTTT. This translates into CASRQVQGSNQPQHF.

The chain combines TRBV5-6 with TRBJ2-2; 9 bases align to TRBD2. Losses at the gene ends were 4 bases for V and 4 bases for J; bases not matched to a gene: 8. The CDR3 runs to 16 residues. Looked up from germline, CDR1 is SGHDT and CDR2 is YYEEEE. This CDR3 is CASSVGLAQVTGELFF. The CDR3 DNA sequence: TGTGCCAGCAGCGTCGGACTAGCGCAAGTCACCGGGGAGCTGTTTTTT.

The chain recombines TRBV27 with TRBJ2-5; 10 nucleotides agree with TRBD2. The V gene end was trimmed by 2 bases and the J gene end by 5 bases; junction bases not matched to a gene: 8. Per germline, CDR1 MNHEY and CDR2 SMNVEV (reference sequence). CDR3 length: 16 residues. The CDR3 reads CASSLRLAGVGETQYF. CDR3 nucleotide sequence: TGTGCCAGCAGTTTAAGGCTAGCGGGAGTGGGGGAGACCCAGTACTTC.

The chain uses TRBV5-1 and TRBJ1-1, with a possible D match to TRBD1 (5 bases). Germline CDR1 and CDR2: SGHRS and YFSETQ. V was clipped by 2 bases and J by 7 bases, with 15 bases between them. The CDR3 totals 14 residues. The CDR3 sequence: CASSFQTAQVEAFF. In nucleotides, the CDR3 is TGCGCCAGCAGCTTTCAGACAGCCCAAGTTGAAGCTTTCTTT. The variable domain in full, with the rest retrieved from reference TRBV5-1 and TRBJ1-1, is KAGVTQTPRYLIKTRGQQVTLSCSPISGHRSVSWYQQTPGQGLQFLFEYFSETQRNKGNFPGRFSGRQFSNSRSEMNVSTLELGDSALYLCASSFQTAQVEAFFGQGTRLTVV.

The V call is TRBV5-4, the J call TRBJ2-3; tentatively, D is TRBD1 (6 bases). Germline V gives CDR1 SGHNT, CDR2 YYREEE (reference sequence). The CDR3 length is 13 residues. V was shortened by 0 bases and J by 7 bases, with 9 bases between the two germline ends. The DNA of the CDR3 is TGTGCCAGCAGCTTGGTTCAGGGGCATACGCAGTATTTT. It is translated as CASSLVQGHTQYF. The complete variable domain, with remaining parts taken from reference TRBV5-4 and TRBJ2-3, reads ETGVTQSPTHLIKTRGQQVTLRCSSQSGHNTVSWYQQALGQGPQFIFQYYREEENGRGNFPPRFSGLQFPNYSSELNVNALELDDSALYLCASSLVQGHTQYFGPGTRLTVL.

V gene TRBV7-2 combines with J gene TRBJ1-6, with a tentative D call TRBD1 (5 bases). The germline V gene encodes CDR1 SGHTA and CDR2 FQGNSA. The CDR3 is 15 amino acids. V shed 1 base and J shed 7 bases, with 11 bases lying between them. The CDR3 region is CASSLDAGLNSPLHF. The CDR3 DNA sequence: TGTGCCAGCAGCTTAGACGCAGGGTTGAATTCACCCCTCCACTTT.

The table lists this clone with a few counts. The gene calls are TRBV7-9 and TRBJ1-3; D gene unclear. The CDR3 sequence is 14 residues long. Germline V lookup: CDR1 SEHNR, CDR2 FQNEAQ (reference sequence). Trimming pared 5 bases from V and 6 bases from J, leaving 14 bases between. The CDR3 region is CASSPREFPNTIYF. CDR3 DNA: TGTGCCAGCAGCCCCCGGGAGTTCCCAAACACCATATATTTT.

The J gene is TRBJ2-7, the V gene TRBV5-1, with TRBD1 matching over 10 bases. V gave up 5 bases and J gave up 8 bases; unmatched junction bases: 10. CDR1 SGHRS and CDR2 YFSETQ come from the germline V gene. The CDR3 contains 14 residues. The DNA for the CDR3 is TGCGCCAGCAGGCCACCGACAGGGGGCAGAAAGCAGTACTTC. Amino acids: CASRPPTGGRKQYF.

Turning to this clone: One end of the junction does not line up with germline, which may come from a read error. The V and J genes are TRBV5-6 and TRBJ2-3, with 10 bases fitting TRBD2. Germline V gene lookup returns CDR1 SGHDT and CDR2 YYEEEE. The CDR3 totals 16 residues. CDR3 nucleotide sequence: TGTGCCAGCACCTTGCTCGGGACTAGCGACACAGATACGCAGTATTTT. It specifies CASTLLGTSDTDTQYF.

This chain uses TRBV30 with TRBJ2-6; D may be TRBD2 (5 bases). The CDR3 consists of 15 residues. V shed 3 bases and J shed 5 bases, with 14 bases lying between them. CDR1 GTSNPN and CDR2 SVGIG come from the germline V gene (reference sequence). The DNA for the CDR3 is TGTGCCTGGAGCCTTAGGACTTTTAGGGCCAACGTCCTGACTTTC. This sequence encodes CAWSLRTFRANVLTF.